A selection of T cell receptor beta chains follows, all from one sample in a study of T cells in Graves' hyperthyroidism and ophthalmopathy. TCRdb analysed the multiplex PCR reads with MiXCR anew, one entry per CDR3 protein. The sample yields about 570,000 distinct CDR3 sequences, less than 15% seen once. Material for sequencing was blood. These receptors all stem from a woman aged 40 to 49 with Graves' hyperthyroidism. The CDR3 runs from the conserved cysteine through the conserved F or W. D genes are given only for firm matches. Clone size is stated in some rows and not others, as once, few, many or a class when expanded.

abundance	d_gene	v_gene	j_gene	CDR3nt	CDR3aa
many	NA	TRBV3-1	TRBJ2-1	TGTGCCAGCAGCCAAGAGCCCAATCGGAGTGAGCAGTTCTTC	CASSQEPNRSEQFF
NA	TRBD2	TRBV2	TRBJ2-7	TGTGCCAGCAGAGTTTATGAGGGGCTAGCGGGCGAGCAGTACTTC	CASRVYEGLAGEQYF
few	TRBD1	TRBV7-8	TRBJ1-5	TGTGCCAGCAGCTCGGACAGGAGCTATAGCAATCAGCCCCAGCATTTT	CASSSDRSYSNQPQHF
NA	TRBD2	TRBV7-2	TRBJ2-1	TGTGCCAGCAGGCTAGCGGGAACCGAGCAGTTCTTC	CASRLAGTEQFF
NA	TRBD1	TRBV6-1	TRBJ1-2	TGTGCCAGCAGCGACCGGGACAGGGGGGAGTACACCTTC	CASSDRDRGEYTF
many	TRBD1	TRBV20-1	TRBJ1-1	TGCAGTGCTCGACCCGGGACAGGGTTCGGTACTGAAGCTTTCTTT	CSARPGTGFGTEAFF
NA	NA	TRBV18	TRBJ1-2	TGTGCCAGCTCCCTTTTACACGGAAACTATGGCTACACCTTC	CASSLLHGNYGYTF
many	NA	TRBV28	TRBJ2-7	TGTGCCATCTCGAGTCCGGGGGAGGTCTACGAGCAGTACTTC	CAISSPGEVYEQYF
many	NA	TRBV19	TRBJ2-2	TGTGCCAGTAGGACTGTCCAGAGCGGGGAGCTGTTTTTT	CASRTVQSGELFF
many	TRBD1	TRBV7-2	TRBJ1-1	TGTGCCAGCAGTAGCTACAGGGGCACTGAAGCTTTCTTT	CASSSYRGTEAFF
NA	TRBD1	TRBV24-1	TRBJ2-2	TGTGCCACCAGTGATACGAGACAGGGGGCAGGGACCGGGGAGCTGTTTTTT	CATSDTRQGAGTGELFF
few	TRBD2	TRBV4-1	TRBJ2-5	TGCGCCAGCAGCCAAGATTTTGGGAGGGGAAGAAAAGAGACCCAGTACTTC	CASSQDFGRGRKETQYF
many	NA	TRBV3-1	TRBJ2-1	TGTGCCAGCAGCCCTAATTACCAAGGACCCAACAATGAGCAGTTCTTC	CASSPNYQGPNNEQFF
many	NA	TRBV30	TRBJ2-7	TGTGCCTGGAGCAAAGGGCCTGAGGGCTACGAGCAGTACTTC	CAWSKGPEGYEQYF
NA	NA	TRBV6-1	TRBJ2-7	TGTGCCAGCAGTGTGACAGCTGCTGAGCAGTACTTC	CASSVTAAEQYF
many	TRBD2	TRBV5-1	TRBJ2-1	TGCGCCAGCAGCTGGGGACTAGCGGGAGGGCCTGGAGGTGAGCAGTTCTTC	CASSWGLAGGPGGEQFF
few	NA	TRBV28	TRBJ2-7	TGTGCCAGCAGTCCGCTGGCACCCCTCTACGAGCAGTACTTC	CASSPLAPLYEQYF
few	TRBD1	TRBV30	TRBJ2-5	TGTGCCTGGGTCAGAGGACAGGGCTGGTACTTC	CAWVRGQGWYF
many	TRBD1	TRBV7-9	TRBJ2-7	TGTGCCAGCAGCTTAGCCTCCGGGACAGGGGGCGAGCAGTACTTC	CASSLASGTGGEQYF
many	NA	TRBV5-1	TRBJ2-7	TGCGCCAGCAGCAGGGGACCGGGGGACGAGCAGTACTTC	CASSRGPGDEQYF
few	NA	TRBV20-1	TRBJ2-7	TGCAGTGCCGTGTTTGTGGGGACCTACGAGCAGTACTTC	CSAVFVGTYEQYF
many	NA	TRBV7-9	TRBJ2-5	TGTGCCAGCAGCCCCCCAGGAAGCTTGGAAGAGACCCAGTACTTC	CASSPPGSLEETQYF
NA	NA	TRBV29-1	TRBJ1-3	TGCAGCGTTGAACAGGGAACTGGAAACACCATATATTTT	CSVEQGTGNTIYF
NA	NA	TRBV7-7	TRBJ2-2	TGTGCTAGCAGCTTAGAAAATTCAGGGATGAACACCGGGGAGCTGTTTTTT	CASSLENSGMNTGELFF
many	NA	TRBV14	TRBJ2-5	TGTGCCAGCAGCCTACCCGATTGGTACCAAGAGACCCAGTACTTC	CASSLPDWYQETQYF
many	NA	TRBV2	TRBJ2-7	TGTGCCAGCATGGAAAGCACCTACGAGCAGTACTTC	CASMESTYEQYF
many	NA	TRBV7-2	TRBJ1-1	TGTGCCAGCAGCCGAGGACCCCCCAGTGAAGCTTTCTTT	CASSRGPPSEAFF
many	NA	TRBV2	TRBJ1-1	TGTGCCAGCAGTCCCCAGGAAGAGGGAACTGAAGCTTTCTTT	CASSPQEEGTEAFF
few	NA	TRBV27	TRBJ2-7	TGTGCCAGCAGCCTTAAAGGAAGCTGGTCCTACGAGCAGTACTTC	CASSLKGSWSYEQYF
NA	NA	TRBV3-1	TRBJ2-6	TGTGCCAGCAGCCAAGTGATTATAGACTCTGGGGCCAACGTCCTGACTTTC	CASSQVIIDSGANVLTF
many	NA	TRBV3-1	TRBJ2-3	TGTGCCAGCAGCCAAGGTCTTCTCACAGATACGCAGTATTTT	CASSQGLLTDTQYF
few	TRBD1	TRBV19	TRBJ1-2	TGTGCCAGTAGTATCGTTGGACAGGGTCCGTACTATGGCTACACCTTC	CASSIVGQGPYYGYTF
NA	NA	TRBV5-1	TRBJ2-7	TGCGCCAGCAGCTTGGGGTCTTATGAGGGGGCCTACGAGCAGTACTTC	CASSLGSYEGAYEQYF
few	TRBD1	TRBV5-1	TRBJ2-7	TGCGCCAGCAGCTTTGGGGATTACAGGGGTTACTACGAGCAGTACTTC	CASSFGDYRGYYEQYF
few	NA	TRBV3-1	TRBJ1-2	TGTGCCAGCAGCCAAGATGTTTTAGGGTATGGCTACACCTTC	CASSQDVLGYGYTF
many	NA	TRBV28	TRBJ2-1	TGTGCCAGCAGCAAGGGGGGCGGAAGATACAATGAGCAGTTCTTC	CASSKGGGRYNEQFF
many	TRBD1	TRBV10-1	TRBJ1-5	TGCGCCAGCAGGAAACAGGGGAAAAACAATCAGCCCCAGCATTTT	CASRKQGKNNQPQHF
many	TRBD1	TRBV7-9	TRBJ1-4	TGTGCCAGCAGTTGGACAGGCAGTTCGACAACTAATGAAAAACTGTTTTTT	CASSWTGSSTTNEKLFF
NA	TRBD1	TRBV7-3	TRBJ1-3	TGTGCCAGCAGCCCCGACGACAGGGACTCTGGAAACACCATATATTTT	CASSPDDRDSGNTIYF
few	NA	TRBV6-1	TRBJ2-3	TGTGCCAGCGAAGCCAGGCTCGGGAAAGATACGCAGTATTTT	CASEARLGKDTQYF
many	NA	TRBV6-2/TRBV6-3	TRBJ2-3	TGTGCCAGCAGTCAACTAGCAGCGGGCACAGATACGCAGTATTTT	CASSQLAAGTDTQYF
many	NA	TRBV10-3	TRBJ2-5	TGTGCCATCAGCCAATCGAGGTCGGAGACCCAGTACTTC	CAISQSRSETQYF
many	TRBD1	TRBV30	TRBJ1-2	TGTGCCCGGGGGGACAGGGGGCACTATGGCTACACCTTC	CARGDRGHYGYTF
NA	TRBD1	TRBV9	TRBJ1-4	TGTGCCAGCAGCGAAGACAGAGGGGGCTATGAAAAACTGTTTTTT	CASSEDRGGYEKLFF
many	TRBD1	TRBV6-2/TRBV6-3	TRBJ2-7	TGTGCCAGCAGTTACTCGATGAAGGGACAGGGGGTCTTCGAGCAGTACTTC	CASSYSMKGQGVFEQYF
many	NA	TRBV20-1	TRBJ1-2	TGCAGTGCTACGGGAGGGTATGGCTACACCTTC	CSATGGYGYTF
few	NA	TRBV5-6	TRBJ2-7	TGTGCCAGCAGCTCCTTGATCGAGCAGTACTTC	CASSSLIEQYF